What follows are 31 T cell receptor beta chains derived from one specimen sequenced in a study of cytomegalovirus exposure and HLA in healthy donors. Researchers ran the PCR with 60 Vbeta and 13 Jbeta primers. TCRdb keeps only in-frame clones here, not all; method: immunoSEQ multiplex PCR. Of 90,000 to 110,000 clones listed, roughly 15% are singletons. The source material was PBMCs. The receptors shown here come from a female donor in good health and CMV-seronegative.

This clone was seen more than once but under ten times. The J gene is TRBJ2-3, the V gene TRBV5-1; D not certain. Trimming shortened V by 7 bases and J by 1 base, and 10 bases separated the two germline ends. Germline lookup yields CDR1 SGHRS and CDR2 YFSETQ. The CDR3 sequence is 13 residues long. CDR3 in DNA: TGCGCCAGCGGCGCCCGGGGCACAGATACGCAGTATTTT. It translates to CASGARGTDTQYF.

The chain recombines TRBV7-9 with TRBJ2-1; TRBD1 matches 8 bases. V was pared by 3 bases and J by 4 bases, with 5 bases of the junction left unmatched. This CDR3 region has 15 residues. Germline lookup yields CDR1 SEHNR and CDR2 FQNEAQ (reference sequence). DNA of the CDR3: TGTGCCAGCAGCTTTGGACAGGGCCTTTACAATGAGCAGTTCTTC. Its protein is CASSFGQGLYNEQFF.

This clone is a singleton in its sample. The chain couples TRBV7-2 to TRBJ1-2, with 7 bases aligning to TRBD1. Germline V gene data show CDR1 as SGHTA and CDR2 as FQGNSA. The V gene end was trimmed by 1 base and the J gene end by 4 bases; junction bases not matched to a gene: 3. The CDR3 extends over 14 amino acids. The CDR3 DNA reads TGTGCCAGCAGCTTAGGGGACAGTCTCTATGGCTACACCTTC. This gives the protein CASSLGDSLYGYTF.

This clone turned up a few times. J is TRBJ2-7 and V is TRBV14; the match to TRBD1 covers 10 bases. V dropped 1 base and J dropped 7; count of bases not matched to a gene: 25. The CDR3 contains 21 residues. The germline V gene encodes CDR1 SGHDN and CDR2 FVKESK. In DNA, the CDR3 is TGTGCCAGCAGCCAAGTCCTCCGCAAGGGACAGGGGCCGCGCTACCGGGGGGAGCAGTACTTC. This sequence encodes CASSQVLRKGQGPRYRGEQYF.

This clone was seen a handful of times. The rearrangement joins TRBV6-6 to TRBJ2-7; D remains ambiguous. The germline CDR1 and CDR2 sequences are MNHNY and SVGAGI (reference sequence). V lost 2 bases, J lost 6 bases, and 17 bases lay in between. The CDR3 runs to 15 residues. In nucleotides, the CDR3 is TGTGCCAGCAGTTACGCGACGGCTAGAATTGGCGAGCAGTACTTC. It encodes CASSYATARIGEQYF.

A few counts support this clone. This CDR3 is also generated by other DNA sequences in the sample. The chain links TRBV7-2 to TRBJ1-5; the D is unclear. The CDR3 extends over 13 amino acids. Germline lookup yields CDR1 SGHTA and CDR2 FQGNSA. The V end lost 5 bases, the J end lost 0 bases, and 5 bases lay between the germline ends. The CDR3 loop reads CASSPNSNQPQHF. The CDR3 nucleotides read TGTGCCAGCAGCCCCAATAGCAATCAGCCCCAGCATTTT.

The gene calls are TRBV7-2 and TRBJ2-3; 8 bases fit TRBD2. The germline gives CDR1 SGHTA, CDR2 FQGNSA. Losses at the gene ends were 3 bases for V and 2 bases for J; bases not matched to a gene: 10. The CDR3 has 17 amino acids. The CDR3 sequence is CASSFDQRESSTDTQYF. The CDR3 DNA is TGTGCCAGCAGCTTCGACCAGCGGGAGAGCTCCACAGATACGCAGTATTTT.

This clone was detected a few times. The CDR3 bases are TGTGCCACCAGCAGCATAGTTGAAAAACTGTTTTTT. Translating gives CATSSIVEKLFF. The V gene is TRBV15, the J gene TRBJ1-4, with unresolved D. Trimming took 3 bases from V and 7 from J, leaving 6 bases between them. Germline CDR1 and CDR2: LNHNV and YYDKDF (reference sequence). This CDR3 spans 12 amino acids.

This clone was counted a few times. V usage is TRBV6-4 and J usage is TRBJ2-1; TRBD2 aligns across 9 bases. The length of the CDR3 is 15 residues. CDR1 is MRHNA and CDR2 is SNTAGT in the germline V gene. The J segment lost 1 base and the V segment lost 6 bases, leaving 4 bases of the junction unmatched. CDR3 coding DNA: TGTGCCAGCAGCAAAGCGGGAGGATCCTACAATGAGCAGTTCTTC. It codes for CASSKAGGSYNEQFF.

This clone was seen a handful of times. The chain couples TRBV4-1 to TRBJ2-5, with TRBD1 matching over 8 bases. Losses at the gene ends were 0 bases for V and 7 bases for J; bases not matched to a gene: 7. Germline V gives CDR1 MGHRA, CDR2 YSYEKL. The CDR3 is 15 residues long. As DNA, the CDR3 is TGCGCCAGCAGCCAAGAGCAGGGGGCTAGGGGGACCCAGTACTTC. It encodes CASSQEQGARGTQYF.

This clone has just a few counts. The V gene is TRBV28, the J gene TRBJ1-5, with D perhaps TRBD1 (6 bases). Trimming removed 4 bases from V and 9 bases from J, with 13 bases in between. Germline V gene data show CDR1 as MDHEN and CDR2 as SYDVKM. The CDR3 contains 13 residues. CDR3 in amino acids: CASSSQGSAPQHF. As DNA, the CDR3 is TGTGCCAGCAGTTCTCAGGGGTCCGCGCCCCAGCATTTT.

The chain employs TRBV10-2 and TRBJ2-3; 7 bases map to TRBD1. Germline V CDR1 and CDR2: WSHSY, SAAADI. The CDR3 extends over 15 amino acids. With 4 bases clipped from V and 1 base from J, the junction kept 5 bases outside the gene matches. The chain's CDR3 is CASSGQGTGTDTQYF. The CDR3, as DNA: TGCGCCAGCAGTGGCCAAGGGACAGGCACAGATACGCAGTATTTT.

The chain combines TRBV9 with TRBJ2-2; 7 positions agree with TRBD1. The CDR3 contains 15 residues. The trim removed 2 bases at V and 7 bases at J, leaving 8 bases unmatched. Germline-derived CDR1 and CDR2 are SGDLS and YYNGEE. CDR3 coding DNA: TGTGCCAGCAGCGTTAACAGGGGTGGCGGCGGGGAGCTGTTTTTT. It translates to CASSVNRGGGGELFF.

This clone came up a few times. V usage is TRBV5-4 and J usage is TRBJ2-7; 7 bases agree with TRBD1. This CDR3 comprises 17 residues. V dropped 1 base and J dropped 3; count of bases not matched to a gene: 13. Germline-derived CDR1 and CDR2 are SGHNT and YYREEE (reference sequence). The CDR3 sequence is CASSLYPSGGLDYEQYF. CDR3 in DNA: TGTGCCAGCAGCTTGTACCCCTCAGGGGGTTTAGACTACGAGCAGTACTTC.

This chain uses TRBV25-1 with TRBJ1-4, with D possibly being TRBD1 (5 bases). The germline V and J ends were trimmed by 6 bases and 8 bases, with 19 bases remaining between them. Germline CDR1 reads MGHDK; CDR2 reads SYGVNS. The CDR3 is 15 residues long. The CDR3 DNA is TGTGCCAGCAGGGAAACAGGACGATCGAACGAAAAACTGTTTTTT. It encodes CASRETGRSNEKLFF.

This chain uses TRBV2 with TRBJ1-6; D uncertain. The V and J ends lost 4 bases and 0 bases respectively, with 10 bases between them. The CDR3 has 16 amino acids. Germline CDR1 reads SNHLY; CDR2 reads FYNNEI. The CDR3 DNA reads TGTGCCAGCAGTGTCCGTATGAGCTCCTATAATTCACCCCTCCACTTT. Translating it yields CASSVRMSSYNSPLHF.

In this sample, this clone turned up a few times. This chain joins TRBV30 and TRBJ2-1; D gene uncertain. Trimming left V 0 bases short and J 3 bases short, with 36 bases between. CDR3 length equals 23 residues. CDR1 is GTSNPN, CDR2 SVGIG, per germline (reference sequence). CDR3 in amino acids: CAWSVSRLHNSYFGPNYYNEQFF. The CDR3 DNA follows: TGTGCCTGGAGTGTGTCGAGACTCCATAACTCCTATTTTGGTCCGAATTACTACAATGAGCAGTTCTTC.

The chain has TRBV6-5 and TRBJ1-5; no definite D call. Looked up from germline, CDR1 is MNHEY and CDR2 is SVGAGI. This CDR3 spans 15 amino acids. V was pared by 0 bases and J by 3 bases, with 9 bases between. The CDR3 region is CASSYSPGNNQPQHF. CDR3 nucleotides: TGTGCCAGCAGTTACTCTCCGGGGAACAATCAGCCCCAGCATTTT.

The chain combines TRBV11-2 with TRBJ2-2; 7 bases fit TRBD2. The CDR3 loop spans 13 amino acids. V lost 4 bases, J lost 6 bases, and 2 bases stayed unmatched. Per the germline V gene, CDR1 is SGHAT and CDR2 is FQNNGV. The CDR3, as DNA: TGTGCCAGCAGCTCGAGCGGGGCCGGGGAGCTGTTTTTT. Its translation is CASSSSGAGELFF.

The sample holds a few counts of this clone. The chain uses TRBV4-1 and TRBJ2-7; D uncertain. CDR3 size: 13 residues. V lost 4 bases and J lost 3, with 10 bases in between. Germline V gene sequence: CDR1 MGHRA, CDR2 YSYEKL. The CDR3 DNA reads TGCGCCAGCAGCCTTCAAACGGGCTACGAGCAGTACTTC. Encoded protein: CASSLQTGYEQYF.

The rearrangement uses TRBV15 and TRBJ2-7; 8 nucleotides line up with TRBD2. Looked up from germline, CDR1 is LNHNV and CDR2 is YYDKDF (reference sequence). CDR3 length equals 15 residues. Unmatched junction bases numbered 4, after V lost 1 base and J lost 2 bases. The CDR3 reads CATSRVNGGAYEQYF. The CDR3 DNA follows: TGTGCCACCAGCAGAGTTAACGGGGGGGCCTACGAGCAGTACTTC.

This clone has only a few counts. The V call is TRBV7-2, the J call TRBJ1-1; D uncertain. The ends were cut back, 0 bases at V and 1 base at J, with 3 bases in the middle. The CDR3 length is 13 residues. The germline V gene encodes CDR1 SGHTA and CDR2 FQGNSA. The CDR3 sequence: CASSLAGNTEAFF. In nucleotides, the CDR3 is TGTGCCAGCAGCTTAGCCGGGAACACTGAAGCTTTCTTT.

This clone was found a few times. The J gene is TRBJ2-5, the V gene TRBV11-1; TRBD1 agrees at 7 bases. V was pared by 6 bases and J by 3 bases, with 7 bases of the junction left unmatched. CDR1 and CDR2 (germline): SGHAT, FQDESV (reference sequence). CDR3 length equals 14 residues. CDR3 region: CASRRRDSKETQYF. The CDR3 region has the DNA TGTGCCAGCAGACGCCGGGACAGCAAAGAGACCCAGTACTTC. Filled out from reference TRBV11-1 and TRBJ2-5, the complete variable domain reads EAEVAQSPRYKITEKSQAVAFWCDPISGHATLYWYRQILGQGPELLVQFQDESVVDDSQLPKDRFSAERLKGVDSTLKIQPAELGDSAMYLCASRRRDSKETQYFGPGTRLLVL.

The CDR3 nucleotides are TGTGCCTGGAGCCCTAGGACTAGAGGGGCCAATGAGCAGTTCTTC. Protein product: CAWSPRTRGANEQFF. The chain links TRBV30 to TRBJ2-1, with 7 positions matching TRBD2. Germline V CDR1 and CDR2: GTSNPN, SVGIG (reference sequence). This CDR3 spans 15 amino acids. V gave up 3 bases and J gave up 6 bases; unmatched junction bases: 11.

About this clone itself: The CDR3 end shows no conserved phenylalanine or tryptophan, and so a read error is likely. This chain uses TRBV19 with TRBJ2-7, with TRBD1 matching 7 bases. V lost 3 bases and J lost 2; bases outside the gene matches: 4. The CDR3 is 14 amino acids. The germline CDR1 and CDR2 sequences are LNHDA and SQIVND (reference sequence). As DNA, the CDR3 is TGTGCCAGTAGTATCCGGGACAGACCCTACGAGCAGTACCTC. It codes for CASSIRDRPYEQYL.

The rearrangement uses TRBV6-5 and TRBJ2-7, with D tentatively TRBD1 (5 bases). Germline V gives CDR1 MNHEY, CDR2 SVGAGI. The V end was cut by 2 bases, the J end by 7 bases, with 15 bases between. The CDR3 has 14 residues. Written as DNA, the CDR3 is TGTGCCAGCAGTTACCTTGGGGCAAACGAAGAGCAGTACTTC. Its translation is CASSYLGANEEQYF.

V and J are TRBV4-3 and TRBJ2-5; D uncertain. The CDR3 consists of 14 residues. V lost 1 base and J lost 3, with 9 bases in between. Germline CDR1 and CDR2: LGHNA and YSLEER. CDR3 in amino acids: CASSQGLKKETQYF. The CDR3 nucleotides are TGCGCCAGCAGCCAAGGGCTTAAAAAAGAGACCCAGTACTTC.

This clone has a handful of counts. The genes are TRBV29-1 and TRBJ1-2; D not resolved. CDR1 SQVTM and CDR2 ANQGSEA come from the germline V gene. Trimming removed 4 bases from V and 4 bases from J, with 16 bases in between. The CDR3 totals 14 residues. The CDR3 DNA sequence: TGCAGCGTTGTAGGACTCACCCGGGGCTATGGCTACACCTTC. This codes for CSVVGLTRGYGYTF.

The genes are TRBV9 and TRBJ1-2, with 10 bases that match TRBD1. CDR3 length equals 16 residues. The V gene end was trimmed by 2 bases and the J gene end by 6 bases; junction bases not matched to a gene: 10. The germline V gene encodes CDR1 SGDLS and CDR2 YYNGEE. CDR3 nucleotides: TGTGCCAGCAGCGTGACAGGGGGCGGGTTCGTGAATGGCTACACCTTC. Its protein is CASSVTGGGFVNGYTF.

This CDR3 reads CASSDGGEKYEQYF. CDR3 DNA sequence: TGTGCCAGCAGTGACGGTGGGGAGAAATACGAGCAGTACTTC. This chain connects TRBV6-4 to TRBJ2-7; possibly TRBD2 for D (5 bases). Germline CDR1 reads MRHNA; CDR2 reads SNTAGT. The V end lost 2 bases, the J end lost 4 bases, and 12 bases lay between the germline ends. There are 14 residues in the CDR3.

This rearrangement joins TRBV14 to TRBJ2-1, with no clear D. The germline CDR1 and CDR2 sequences are SGHDN and FVKESK. Trimming pared 1 base from V and 1 base from J, leaving 11 bases between. The CDR3 runs 16 residues. The CDR3: CASSQGVGASYNEQFF. CDR3 nucleotide sequence: TGTGCCAGCAGCCAAGGCGTTGGAGCTTCCTACAATGAGCAGTTCTTC.